This is a list of T cell receptor beta chains from one sample in a study of technical replicates of blood from a few donors. Measured with immunoSEQ multiplex PCR; TCRdb has only the in-frame clones, and not every one. The data hold tens of thousands of clones, with 80% to 90% observed a single time. The sequencing input was PBMCs. The receptors here all came from a human donor in good health. Some clones in this sample may be carry-over from other donors' samples. Each CDR3 is given with its conserved first and last residue. A D gene is named only where the DNA matches it firmly. Rows give clone size only sometimes, using once, few, many, or a class for an expanded clone.

d_call	v_call	clone_size	j_call	cdr3_aa	cdr3_nt
TRBD1	TRBV19	-	TRBJ2-3	CASSTRGQGSDTQYF	TGTGCCAGTAGTACCCGAGGACAGGGATCAGATACGCAGTATTTT
-	TRBV19	-	TRBJ1-4	CASRNTEKLFF	TGTGCCAGTAGGAACACTGAAAAACTGTTTTTT
TRBD2	TRBV7-3	-	TRBJ2-5	CASSLSGGAETQYF	TGTGCCAGCAGCCTCAGCGGGGGGGCAGAGACCCAGTACTTC
-	TRBV4-3	-	TRBJ2-4	CASSQAMGLTKNIQYF	TGCGCCAGCAGCCAAGCGATGGGGCTAACCAAAAACATTCAGTACTTC
TRBD1	TRBV5-6	-	TRBJ1-2	CASSTPSGTGSGYTF	TGTGCCAGCAGCACACCCTCCGGGACAGGGTCAGGCTACACCTTC
TRBD1	TRBV18	-	TRBJ1-6	CASSPGRTGTGNSPLHF	TGTGCCAGCTCACCGGGGCGGACAGGGACTGGGAATTCACCCCTCCACTTT
TRBD1	TRBV2	-	TRBJ1-5	CASSEGTGFDSNQPQHF	TGTGCCAGCAGTGAAGGGACAGGATTTGATAGCAATCAGCCCCAGCATTTT
TRBD2	TRBV11-2	-	TRBJ2-5	CASSRPGLAGSETQYF	TGTGCCAGCAGCCGACCGGGACTAGCGGGATCAGAGACCCAGTACTTC
TRBD2	TRBV5-6	-	TRBJ2-1	CASSSTGGGYNEQFF	TGTGCCAGCAGCTCGACGGGCGGGGGGTACAATGAGCAGTTCTTC
-	TRBV6-5	-	TRBJ2-1	CASSTSLSSYNEQFF	TGTGCCAGCAGTACCTCTCTGAGCTCCTACAATGAGCAGTTCTTC
TRBD1	TRBV6-1	-	TRBJ2-7	CASSASGTGDYEQYF	TGTGCCAGCAGTGCTTCCGGGACAGGGGACTACGAGCAGTACTTC
-	TRBV14	once	TRBJ2-3	CASSSRTLSSTDTQYF	TGTGCCAGCAGCTCACGGACACTCTCCAGCACAGATACGCAGTATTTT
TRBD1	TRBV7-9	-	TRBJ1-1	CASSFVIRGASNTEAFF	TGTGCCAGCAGCTTCGTCATCAGGGGGGCATCGAACACTGAAGCTTTCTTT
-	TRBV6-5	-	TRBJ1-2	CATNEIGGAGGYTF	TGTGCCACCAATGAGATCGGGGGGGCGGGTGGCTACACCTTC
-	TRBV7-3	-	TRBJ2-1	CASSPSRDSNEQFF	TGTGCCAGCAGCCCGTCCCGGGACTCCAATGAGCAGTTCTTC
TRBD1	TRBV6-5	few	TRBJ1-6	CASSPGTENSPLHF	TGTGCCAGCAGCCCCGGGACAGAAAATTCACCCCTCCACTTT
TRBD1	TRBV6-1	-	TRBJ2-6	CASSDRDRGNSGANVLTF	TGTGCCAGCAGTGACCGGGACAGGGGAAACTCTGGGGCCAACGTCCTGACTTTC
-	TRBV6-5	-	TRBJ2-7	CASSYGPEYEQYF	TGTGCCAGCAGTTACGGGCCAGAATACGAGCAGTACTTC
TRBD1	TRBV27	-	TRBJ1-1	CASRDRGFDTEAFF	TGTGCCAGCAGGGACAGGGGTTTTGACACTGAAGCTTTCTTT
-	TRBV29-1	-	TRBJ2-5	CSVEDSPVRETQYF	TGCAGCGTTGAAGACTCTCCGGTTAGAGAGACCCAGTACTTC